These 30 T cell receptor beta chains came from one sample sequenced in a study of regulatory T cells in long-lasting Graves disease (dated by TCRdb to the early 2020s). The sample's time point label is to be understood as: newly diagnosed GD, antithyroid drugs for less than 3 months. RNA was extracted from PBMCs in TRIzol for both TCR sequencing and RNA sequencing. Preparation of the library involved multiplex PCR. The sequencer listed for this sample is Illumina HiSeq 4000. To build TCR beta libraries, CDR3 regions were amplified by Arm-PCR using iRepertoire HTBI primers. TCRdb itself trimmed the public reads at Q25 with fastp, ran MiXCR and retained productive beta chains. CDR3 protein sequences are deduplicated, and each keeps its most common genes and DNA. Here the sample has about 420,000 distinct CDR3 sequences; roughly 15% occur a single time. 23% of the sample goes to the ten largest clones.

This sample also belongs to another study, concerning T cells in Graves' hyperthyroidism and ophthalmopathy.

The sample in question was peripheral blood mononuclear cells (PBMCs), obtained at new diagnosis, from a patient treated with antithyroid drugs. The source of these receptors is a woman aged 18-29 years with Graves disease. Donor details come from another sample of the same person, matched by shared clones.

In its sample, this clonotype was seen many times. This chain joins TRBV11-2 and TRBJ2-3; the D call may be TRBD1 or TRBD2 (5 bases each). The length of the CDR3 is 16 residues. Germline CDR1 SGHAT, CDR2 FQNNGV. V lost 3 bases to trimming and J lost 2 bases, with 15 bases between them. For the CDR3, the DNA is TGTGCCAGCAGCTTTACCGGGACCCTCTCCACAGATACGCAGTATTTT. It encodes CASSFTGTLSTDTQYF.

This clonotype was recorded at least ten times. The chain carries TRBV28 and TRBJ2-1; D not resolved. Germline V gene sequence: CDR1 MDHEN, CDR2 SYDVKM. V lost 2 bases and J lost 2, with 10 bases in between. The CDR3 sequence is 15 residues long. The CDR3 loop reads CASSLTVSTYNEQFF. The CDR3 coding sequence is TGTGCCAGCAGTTTAACCGTCTCGACCTACAATGAGCAGTTCTTC.

The rearrangement uses TRBV20-1 and TRBJ2-1; 13 nucleotides line up with TRBD2. J gave up 10 bases and V 0 bases, and 3 bases lay outside the gene matches. CDR1 is DFQATT and CDR2 is SNEGSKA in the germline V gene (reference sequence). The CDR3 is made up of 14 amino acids. The CDR3 reads CSARDTLAGGEQFF. CDR3 nucleotides: TGCAGTGCTAGAGATACACTAGCGGGAGGGGAGCAGTTCTTC.

The V call is TRBV28, the J call TRBJ1-2; D is undetermined. The ends were cut back, 2 bases at V and 8 bases at J, with 9 bases in the middle. The CDR3 runs 12 residues. Germline assignment: CDR1 MDHEN and CDR2 SYDVKM. This CDR3 is CASSLVLYGYTF. The CDR3 region has the DNA TGTGCCAGCAGTTTAGTTCTGTACGGCTACACCTTC.

This clonotype was observed many times. V is TRBV5-1 and J is TRBJ2-7, with D tentatively TRBD1 or TRBD2 (5 bases each). V was cut by 4 bases and J by 2 bases, with 10 bases left in between. The CDR3 spans 13 residues. Germline-derived CDR1 and CDR2 are SGHRS and YFSETQ. The DNA of the CDR3 is TGCGCCAGCAGCCCGGTGGGGGCCTACGAGCAGTACTTC. Encoded protein: CASSPVGAYEQYF.

In its sample, this clonotype was seen many times. This chain joins TRBV7-9 and TRBJ2-2; D unresolved. In germline, CDR1 is SEHNR, CDR2 FQNEAQ (reference sequence). V lost 6 bases and J lost 2, with 10 bases in between. This CDR3 is 14 amino acids long. CDR3 nucleotide sequence: TGTGCCAGCAGTCTGGACCTAAACACCGGGGAGCTGTTTTTT. Translating it yields CASSLDLNTGELFF. Based on the CDR3 plus reference TRBV7-9 and TRBJ2-2, the full variable domain is DTGVSQNPRHKITKRGQNVTFRCDPISEHNRLYWYRQTLGQGPEFLTYFQNEAQLEKSRLLSDRFSAERPKGSFSTLEIQRTEQGDSAMYLCASSLDLNTGELFFGEGSRLTVL.

Regarding this clonotype: A read error may explain this, as a much larger clone is one base away. The chain is built from TRBV12-3 or TRBV12-4 and TRBJ1-2; 9 bases are a match to TRBD1. CDR3 length: 14 residues. The chain's CDR3 is CASNKDRGGEGCTF. The CDR3 DNA reads TGTGCCAGCAATAAGGACAGGGGAGGTGAAGGCTGCACCTTC.

This clonotype was picked up many times. V gene TRBV28 combines with J gene TRBJ2-7; D is unresolved. The CDR3 is 12 residues long. Deletions cut 8 bases from V and 4 bases from J, with 12 bases between. Germline values: CDR1 MDHEN, CDR2 SYDVKM. The CDR3 reads CASGIGQYEQYF. The CDR3 nucleotides read TGTGCCAGCGGTATAGGGCAGTACGAGCAGTACTTC.

This clonotype was seen at least ten times. The chain is built from TRBV2 and TRBJ2-3, with D possibly called TRBD1 or TRBD2 (5 bases each). Trimming took off 6 bases at V and 1 base at J, with 20 bases between the two ends. Germline-derived CDR1 and CDR2 are SNHLY and FYNNEI. The CDR3 length is 17 residues. The CDR3 spells CASRRWGNSQGTDTQYF. Written as DNA, the CDR3 is TGTGCCAGCAGGAGGTGGGGGAACAGCCAGGGCACAGATACGCAGTATTTT. Complete variable domain (other parts from reference TRBV2 and TRBJ2-3): EPEVTQTPSHQVTQMGQEVILRCVPISNHLYFYWYRQILGQKVEFLVSFYNNEISEKSEIFDDQFSVERPDGSNFTLKIRSTKLEDSAMYFCASRRWGNSQGTDTQYFGPGTRLTVL.

V gene TRBV27 combines with J gene TRBJ1-1, with D uncertain. CDR3 length: 13 residues. Trimming left V 7 bases short and J 4 bases short, with 13 bases between. Germline CDR1 MNHEY, CDR2 SMNVEV (reference sequence). The DNA of the CDR3 is TGTGCCAGCACCGAAAGAGGGAGCACTGAAGCTTTCTTT. Translated: CASTERGSTEAFF.

This clonotype occurred many times. V is TRBV3-1 and J is TRBJ2-7; D not resolved. CDR1 is LGHDT and CDR2 is YNNKEL in the germline V gene (reference sequence). This CDR3 spans 15 amino acids. Trimming left V 1 base short and J 1 base short, with 11 bases between. CDR3 DNA sequence: TGTGCCAGCAGCCAAGCTATGACGGTTTCCTACGAGCAGTACTTC. Translating gives CASSQAMTVSYEQYF.

The rearrangement uses TRBV4-3 and TRBJ2-7; 10 nucleotides align to TRBD1. CDR1 and CDR2 from the germline V gene are LGHNA and YSLEER. The CDR3 spans 16 residues. The J segment lost 5 bases and the V segment lost 0 bases, leaving 7 bases of the junction unmatched. The CDR3 protein is CASSQEGGQGKDEQYF. CDR3 DNA sequence: TGCGCCAGCAGCCAAGAGGGGGGACAGGGGAAGGACGAGCAGTACTTC.

This clonotype was counted a single time. This may arise from a read error, as a much more abundant clone is one base away. This chain joins TRBV7-6 and TRBJ2-3; D gene unclear. Germline values: CDR1 SGHVS, CDR2 FNYEAQ. V was cut by 0 bases and J by 2 bases, with 6 bases left in between. This CDR3 comprises 14 residues. CDR3 nucleotides: TGTGCCAGCAGCTTAGCGGAAGTCACAGATACGCAGTATTTT. Translation: CASSLAEVTDTQYF.

This clonotype has at least ten counts. V gene TRBV28 combines with J gene TRBJ2-3; D call uncertain. There are 13 residues in the CDR3. V was pared by 3 bases and J by 11 bases, with 15 bases between. Germline CDR1 reads MDHEN; CDR2 reads SYDVKM. The CDR3 DNA reads TGTGCCAGCAGTTTGCAGACGGTGAATAAGCAGTATTTT. Its protein is CASSLQTVNKQYF.

This clonotype was found many times. This rearrangement joins TRBV6-1 to TRBJ1-1; the match to TRBD1 covers 9 bases. This CDR3 spans 15 amino acids. The V gene end was trimmed by 5 bases and the J gene end by 3 bases; junction bases not matched to a gene: 7. Germline values: CDR1 MNHNS, CDR2 SASEGT. CDR3 loop: CASSTGQGGDTEAFF. The CDR3 coding sequence is TGTGCCAGCAGTACGGGACAGGGAGGTGACACTGAAGCTTTCTTT.

This clonotype was recorded at least ten times. The chain has TRBV11-2 and TRBJ2-7; possible D gene TRBD2, 6 bases. V was pared by 3 bases and J by 3 bases, with 9 bases between. The CDR3 contains 13 residues. Germline CDR1 is SGHAT and CDR2 is FQNNGV. As DNA, the CDR3 is TGTGCCAGCAGCTTTCATAGCGGCTACGAGCAGTACTTC. The encoded protein is CASSFHSGYEQYF.

Many counts were recorded for this clonotype. The CDR3: CASSPTPYEQYF. The CDR3 region has the DNA TGTGCCAGCAGCCCTACCCCCTACGAGCAGTACTTC. The V and J genes are TRBV12-3 or TRBV12-4 and TRBJ2-7, with D unresolved. V was shortened by 6 bases and J by 2 bases, with 8 bases between the two germline ends. The CDR3 totals 12 residues.

This clonotype has ten or more counts. This sequence joins TRBV27 and TRBJ2-7; D gene uncertain. The length of the CDR3 is 13 residues. Trimming pared 5 bases from V and 4 bases from J, leaving 12 bases between. Germline V gene lookup returns CDR1 MNHEY and CDR2 SMNVEV (reference sequence). CDR3 in amino acids: CASSPISGYEQYF. The CDR3 nucleotides are TGTGCCAGCAGTCCTATCTCGGGTTACGAGCAGTACTTC.

The chain employs TRBV20-1 and TRBJ2-1; 10 nucleotides line up with TRBD2. V lost 3 bases, J lost 7 bases, and 9 bases stayed unmatched. Germline CDR1 and CDR2: DFQATT and SNEGSKA (reference sequence). This CDR3 has 15 amino acids. DNA for the CDR3: TGCAGTGCTAGGCTAGCGGGAGCTTCTCTTAATGAGCAGTTCTTC. It codes for CSARLAGASLNEQFF.

The chain combines TRBV6-1 with TRBJ2-3, with TRBD2 matching over 11 bases. This CDR3 comprises 19 residues. Trimming took 5 bases from V and 1 from J; bases not matched to a gene: 14. Germline CDR1 reads MNHNS; CDR2 reads SASEGT. CDR3 sequence reads: CASSYPHQQLAGGTDTQYF. The CDR3 DNA sequence: TGTGCCAGCAGTTACCCCCACCAACAACTAGCGGGAGGCACAGATACGCAGTATTTT.

This clonotype came up a few times. CDR3 residues: CASSLVPGTGWGYGYTF. The CDR3 DNA follows: TGTGCCAGCAGCTTAGTCCCAGGGACAGGGTGGGGCTATGGCTACACCTTC. The V and J genes are TRBV7-9 and TRBJ1-2; 9 bases agree with TRBD1. Germline values: CDR1 SEHNR, CDR2 FQNEAQ (reference sequence). This CDR3 contains 17 residues. V lost 1 base and J lost 4; bases outside the gene matches: 10.

At least ten counts were recorded for this clonotype. The gene calls are TRBV30 and TRBJ1-1; D unclear. This CDR3 is 11 amino acids long. The germline V gene has CDR1 GTSNPN and CDR2 SVGIG (reference sequence). Trimming took off 6 bases at V and 3 bases at J, with 8 bases between the two ends. CDR3 protein: CACRWYTEAFF. The CDR3 nucleotides are TGTGCCTGCAGGTGGTACACTGAAGCTTTCTTT.

This clonotype was seen only a few times. The chain uses TRBV10-3 and TRBJ1-5; D uncertain. V lost 2 bases and J 7 bases, leaving 9 bases between the germline ends. This CDR3 has 13 amino acids. Germline-derived CDR1 and CDR2 are ENHRY and SYGVKD. The CDR3 loop reads CAISEPDQQPQHF. In DNA, the CDR3 is TGTGCCATCAGTGAGCCCGACCAGCAGCCCCAGCATTTT.

This clonotype was seen more than once but under ten times. This chain links TRBV7-2 with TRBJ2-7, with TRBD1 matching 8 bases. The V gene's germline CDR1 is SGHTA and CDR2 FQGNSA. This CDR3 comprises 15 residues. V lost 2 bases to trimming and J lost 3 bases; unmatched junction nucleotides: 6. CDR3 sequence (DNA): TGTGCCAGCAGCTTATATGGACAGGGCCTCTACGAGCAGTACTTC. Its protein is CASSLYGQGLYEQYF.

Notes on this clonotype: Being one base from a much bigger clone, this may be a read error. The chain uses TRBV13 and TRBJ1-2, with no clear D. The germline V gene encodes CDR1 PRHDT and CDR2 FYEKMQ (reference sequence). This CDR3 is built from 14 residues. V lost 8 bases and J lost 3, with 16 bases in between. The CDR3, as DNA: TGTGCCAGCGGCTCCTTTACACAATACTATGGCTACACCTTC. It specifies CASGSFTQYYGYTF.

This clonotype came up many times. The gene calls are TRBV3-1 and TRBJ2-1, with D perhaps matching TRBD2 (5 bases). This CDR3 contains 16 residues. Trimming cost V 7 bases and J 2 bases, with 18 bases left between them. Per germline, CDR1 LGHDT and CDR2 YNNKEL (reference sequence). The DNA of the CDR3 is TGTGCCAGCAACCCGGCGGGCCAGCGAGCCTACAATGAGCAGTTCTTC. Its protein product is CASNPAGQRAYNEQFF.

The sample holds one count of this clonotype. A much more abundant neighbour one base away suggests this may be a read error. The chain links TRBV20-1 to TRBJ2-1; 9 nucleotides align to TRBD2. CDR1 is DFQATT, CDR2 SNEGSKA, per germline (reference sequence). The CDR3 consists of 15 residues. J lost 13 bases, V lost 3 bases, and 16 bases had no gene match. The CDR3 region is CSASFPSGNQETQFF. For the CDR3, the DNA is TGCAGTGCTAGCTTCCCTAGCGGGAATCAAGAGACCCAGTTCTTC.

This clonotype was picked up a small number of times. CDR3 nucleotide sequence: TGCGCCAGCAGCTTGGCCGTTCAGGGTGGGTCCGGGGAGCTGTTTTTT. This gives the protein CASSLAVQGGSGELFF. V is TRBV5-1 and J is TRBJ2-2; perhaps TRBD1 as D (5 bases). The CDR3 consists of 16 residues. The germline V gene encodes CDR1 SGHRS and CDR2 YFSETQ. Trimming left V 0 bases short and J 6 bases short, with 15 bases between.

This clonotype has ten or more counts. The chain recombines TRBV7-9 with TRBJ2-1; 8 nucleotides line up with TRBD1. The V gene's germline CDR1 is SEHNR and CDR2 FQNEAQ (reference sequence). The CDR3 consists of 16 residues. V was pared by 6 bases and J by 6 bases, with 13 bases of the junction left unmatched. Here the CDR3 DNA reads TGTGCCAGCAGTTGGACAGGGACTTCGCTTAGCAATGAGCAGTTCTTC. It specifies CASSWTGTSLSNEQFF.

This clonotype was recorded many times. This sequence joins TRBV5-1 and TRBJ2-5, with TRBD1 matching 7 bases. Unmatched junction bases numbered 3, after V lost 3 bases and J lost 1 base. This CDR3 is 14 amino acids long. Germline V CDR1 and CDR2: SGHRS, YFSETQ. The DNA of the CDR3 is TGCGCCAGCAGCTCCGGGGACAGCCAAGAGACCCAGTACTTC. It is translated as CASSSGDSQETQYF.